What follows is one TCR beta chain and its context. Time point: pre-treatment sample, taken before nivolumab and TIL therapy. Most excised metastases sampled were pleural nodules or supraclavicular lymph nodes. Sequencing used immunoSEQ v3. Produced via immunoSEQ multiplex PCR; TCRdb's table is partial and in-frame only. Of about 100,000 clones listed, around 71% are singletons. This entry is derived from a study of TIL therapy for anti-PD-1-resistant metastatic lung cancer. Sequences were derived from tumor tissue, sampled at baseline. The TCR sequence derives from a person between 30 and 79 years old with non-small cell lung cancer.

CDR3 DNA sequence: TGTGCCAGCACCTTGTCAGGGTCCTTTGGGCAGTACTTC. Its translation: CASTLSGSFGQYF. The chain is built from TRBV6-6 and TRBJ2-7, with TRBD1 as a possible D gene (5 bases). The CDR3 runs 13 residues. V shed 7 bases and J shed 9 bases, with 19 bases lying between them. Germline CDR1 is MNHNY and CDR2 is SVGAGI (reference sequence).